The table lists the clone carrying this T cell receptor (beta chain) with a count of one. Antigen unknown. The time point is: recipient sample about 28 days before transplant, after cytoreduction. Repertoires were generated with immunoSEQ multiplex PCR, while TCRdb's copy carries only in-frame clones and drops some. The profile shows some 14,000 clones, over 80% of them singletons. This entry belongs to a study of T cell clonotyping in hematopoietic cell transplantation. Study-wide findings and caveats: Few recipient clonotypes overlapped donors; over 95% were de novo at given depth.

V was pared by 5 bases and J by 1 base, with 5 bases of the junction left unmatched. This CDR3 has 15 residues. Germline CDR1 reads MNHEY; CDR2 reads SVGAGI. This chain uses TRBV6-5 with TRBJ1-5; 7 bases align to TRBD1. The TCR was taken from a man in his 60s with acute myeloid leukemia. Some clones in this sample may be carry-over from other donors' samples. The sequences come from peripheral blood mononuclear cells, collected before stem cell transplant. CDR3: CASSHDRASNQPQHF. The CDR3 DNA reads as TGTGCCAGCAGTCACGACAGGGCAAGCAATCAGCCCCAGCATTTT.